A selection of T cell receptor beta chains follows, all from one sample in a study of cytomegalovirus exposure and HLA in healthy donors. TCRdb's copy holds only in-frame clones and misses some; the assay was immunoSEQ multiplex PCR. The sample carries over 100,000 clones, 87% recorded once. Sequencing was performed on PBMCs. The source is a woman aged 25 to 45 in good health and CMV-seronegative. The CDR3 runs from the conserved cysteine through the conserved F or W. Each record gives: clone size, CDR3 length, D gene, V gene, J gene, CDR3 protein, CDR3 DNA. A D gene is named only where the DNA matches it firmly. A clone size is listed for some rows: how often the clone was seen (once, few, many), or a class if it is expanded.

>NA|15|NA|TRBV5-6|TRBJ2-7
CASSLEWGDPYEQYF
TGTGCCAGCAGCTTGGAGTGGGGGGACCCCTACGAGCAGTACTTC
>NA|17|TRBD1|TRBV7-2|TRBJ1-3
CASSLIGQGVVGNTIYF
TGTGCCAGCAGCTTAATAGGACAGGGTGTAGTAGGAAACACCATATATTTT
>NA|17|NA|TRBV7-7|TRBJ2-6
CASSPMGFGAGANVLTF
TGTGCTAGCAGCCCTATGGGGTTCGGGGCTGGGGCCAACGTCCTGACTTTC
>NA|14|TRBD2|TRBV29-1|TRBJ2-3
CSVEKGRGTDTQYF
TGCAGCGTTGAAAAGGGGAGGGGTACAGATACGCAGTATTTT
>NA|16|TRBD2|TRBV4-3|TRBJ2-3
CASSPGGGPGTDTQYF
TGCGCCAGCAGCCCCGGGGGGGGGCCAGGCACAGATACGCAGTATTTT
>NA|12|NA|TRBV30|TRBJ1-2
CAWSVSGYGYTF
TGTGCCTGGAGTGTCAGCGGCTATGGCTACACCTTC
>NA|15|NA|TRBV11-3|TRBJ2-7
CASSLEGTNGNEQYF
TGTGCCAGCAGCTTAGAGGGCACAAATGGTAACGAGCAGTACTTC
>NA|15|TRBD2|TRBV19|TRBJ2-1
CASSPRTSGNNEQFF
TGTGCCAGTAGTCCAAGGACTAGCGGGAACAATGAGCAGTTCTTC
>NA|15|NA|TRBV19|TRBJ1-4
CASREHSRQREKLFF
TGTGCCAGCCGAGAGCATAGTAGGCAGCGCGAAAAACTGTTTTTT
>NA|20|TRBD2|TRBV9|TRBJ2-5
CASSGSPGTSGGGYQETQYF
TGTGCCAGCAGCGGATCCCCAGGGACTAGCGGGGGGGGGTACCAAGAGACCCAGTACTTC
>NA|15|NA|TRBV2|TRBJ2-1
CASSPSGAPYNEQFF
TGTGCCAGCAGTCCTTCTGGGGCCCCCTACAATGAGCAGTTCTTC
>once|10|NA|TRBV20-1|TRBJ1-1
CSQGPTEAFF
TGCAGTCAGGGGCCCACTGAAGCTTTCTTT
>few|16|NA|TRBV5-1|TRBJ2-5
CASSSAGTAGGETQYF
TGCGCCAGCAGCTCCGCCGGGACAGCGGGCGGAGAGACCCAGTACTTC
>NA|15|NA|TRBV6-1|TRBJ1-6
CASSPYGTGDSPLHF
TGTGCCAGCAGCCCCTACGGGACGGGAGATTCACCCCTCCACTTT
>NA|16|TRBD2|TRBV2|TRBJ2-5
CASSDILAGGEETQYF
TGTGCCAGCAGTGATATCCTAGCGGGGGGCGAAGAGACCCAGTACTTC
>NA|11|NA|TRBV30|TRBJ2-1
CAWSQGYEQFF
TGTGCCTGGAGCCAGGGTTATGAGCAGTTCTTC
>NA|16|NA|TRBV7-9|TRBJ2-1
CASSFEDYMGKNEQFF
TGTGCCAGCAGCTTTGAGGACTACATGGGTAAGAATGAGCAGTTCTTC
>NA|18|TRBD1|TRBV10-1|TRBJ1-5
CASRTGRTCLNGNQPQHF
TGCGCCAGCAGGACAGGGCGGACCTGCCTAAATGGCAATCAGCCCCAGCATTTT
>NA|16|NA|TRBV4-3|TRBJ2-7
CASSQEGHWSRGEQYF
TGCGCCAGCAGCCAAGAGGGCCACTGGTCTCGGGGCGAGCAGTACTTC
>NA|14|TRBD2|TRBV6-5|TRBJ2-7
CASKLAGGSYEQYF
TGTGCCAGCAAGTTAGCGGGAGGGTCCTACGAGCAGTACTTC